The clone carrying this TCR beta chain was picked up a small number of times. Its antigen is unknown. Samples were taken several times over chemoradiotherapy. This CDR3 spans 12 amino acids. Germline V gene lookup returns CDR1 LNHNV and CDR2 YYDKDF (reference sequence). The V end lost 7 bases, the J end lost 10 bases, and 11 bases lay between the germline ends. The protocol was immunoSEQ multiplex PCR, while the TCRdb copy is restricted to in-frame clones and leaves out a portion. Of approximately 10,000 clones listed, 70% to 90% are singletons. The data originate from a study of chemoradiotherapy in HPV16-positive cancers. Looking at the study overall: Candidate HPV-specific T-cell clones and common TCR motifs came from functional assays in a couple of HPV16-positive patients. Notes on the study in general: The functional HPV-specific definition rests on just a couple of HPV16-positive patients. Non-HPV-specific T cells did not expand in tumors during treatment, whereas candidate HPV-specific clones and E7-related motifs did.

The source is a human donor with HPV-associated anogenital cancer. Sequenced here: tumor tissue, sampled from a patient who underwent chemoradiotherapy. This chain connects TRBV15 to TRBJ1-6; D gene ambiguous. This chain's CDR3 is CATKGSGSPLHF. The CDR3 DNA follows: TGTGCCACCAAAGGGAGTGGGTCACCCCTCCACTTT.